Following are 8 T cell receptor beta chains from one sample sequenced in a study of T cell responses to AZD1222 COVID-19 vaccine. Generated by immunoSEQ multiplex PCR, the TCRdb table keeps only in-frame clones and is missing some. This sample has about 140,000 clones; 92% occur once, and the top ten carry roughly 3.1%. The sequencing used peripheral blood, collected on day 0 of AZD1222 vaccination. These receptors were taken from an adult in good health.

The gene calls are TRBV14 and TRBJ2-7; D uncertain. The CDR3 has 15 residues. Trimming left V 0 bases short and J 4 bases short, with 13 bases between. Germline loops: CDR1 SGHDN, CDR2 FVKESK. This CDR3 reads CASSQDQSVPYEQYF. DNA for the CDR3: TGTGCCAGCAGCCAAGATCAATCAGTCCCTTACGAGCAGTACTTC.

The V call is TRBV29-1, the J call TRBJ1-1; D is unclear. This CDR3 has 12 amino acids. V lost 6 bases and J 0 bases, leaving 8 bases between the germline ends. The germline CDR1 and CDR2 sequences are SQVTM and ANQGSEA. DNA of the CDR3: TGCAGCGTACGGGGTATGAACACTGAAGCTTTCTTT. Translating gives CSVRGMNTEAFF.

The rearrangement links TRBV5-1 to TRBJ2-2; 13 bases map to TRBD2. CDR1 is SGHRS and CDR2 is YFSETQ in the germline V gene. The J segment lost 0 bases and the V segment lost 3 bases, leaving 5 bases of the junction unmatched. The CDR3 runs 18 residues. The chain's CDR3 is CASSSQLAGGANTGELFF. The CDR3 nucleotides are TGCGCCAGCAGCTCTCAACTAGCGGGAGGGGCGAACACCGGGGAGCTGTTTTTT.

J is TRBJ2-4 and V is TRBV5-1; D perhaps matches TRBD2 (6 bases). V lost 4 bases and J 3 bases, leaving 26 bases between the germline ends. The CDR3 has 19 amino acids. CDR1 is SGHRS, CDR2 YFSETQ, per germline. The DNA of the CDR3 is TGCGCCAGCAGCGGAGAATTAATAGCGGTTACTTTTGTCAAAAACATTCAGTACTTC. The encoded protein is CASSGELIAVTFVKNIQYF.

This sequence joins TRBV28 and TRBJ2-7, with D possibly being TRBD1 (5 bases). Trimming pared 5 bases from V and 7 bases from J, leaving 24 bases between. This CDR3 contains 16 residues. In germline, CDR1 is MDHEN, CDR2 SYDVKM. CDR3 bases: TGTGCCAGCAGTCCCCGGAAGGGGCTTTTATCGAGGGAGCAGTACTTC. It yields the protein CASSPRKGLLSREQYF. The full variable domain, rest sourced from reference TRBV28 and TRBJ2-7, is DVKVTQSSRYLVKRTGEKVFLECVQDMDHENMFWYRQDPGLGLRLIYFSYDVKMKEKGDIPEGYSVSREKKERFSLILESASTNQTSMYLCASSPRKGLLSREQYFGPGTRLTVT.

This chain connects TRBV12-5 to TRBJ1-1; 7 bases agree with TRBD1. The germline V gene encodes CDR1 LGHNT and CDR2 FRNRAP. This CDR3 region has 12 residues. After removal of 9 bases from V and 1 base from J, the junction contained 2 bases not matched to a gene. CDR3 region: CASRTGNTEAFF. The CDR3, as DNA: TGTGCTAGCCGGACAGGGAACACTGAAGCTTTCTTT.

The V and J genes are TRBV10-3 and TRBJ2-7; 8 nucleotides line up with TRBD2. The V gene end was trimmed by 0 bases and the J gene end by 2 bases; junction bases not matched to a gene: 3. The CDR3 length is 15 residues. In germline, CDR1 is ENHRY, CDR2 SYGVKD. The CDR3 sequence is CAISESGTRTYEQYF. The CDR3 DNA reads TGTGCCATCAGTGAGTCAGGGACTAGAACCTACGAGCAGTACTTC.

The V call is TRBV30, the J call TRBJ2-7, with D tentatively TRBD2 (5 bases). The CDR3 contains 13 residues. Germline V lookup: CDR1 GTSNPN, CDR2 SVGIG (reference sequence). V lost 4 bases to trimming and J lost 1 base, with 11 bases between them. The CDR3 spells CAWTYRGSYEQYF. As DNA, the CDR3 is TGTGCCTGGACCTACCGGGGTTCCTACGAGCAGTACTTC.